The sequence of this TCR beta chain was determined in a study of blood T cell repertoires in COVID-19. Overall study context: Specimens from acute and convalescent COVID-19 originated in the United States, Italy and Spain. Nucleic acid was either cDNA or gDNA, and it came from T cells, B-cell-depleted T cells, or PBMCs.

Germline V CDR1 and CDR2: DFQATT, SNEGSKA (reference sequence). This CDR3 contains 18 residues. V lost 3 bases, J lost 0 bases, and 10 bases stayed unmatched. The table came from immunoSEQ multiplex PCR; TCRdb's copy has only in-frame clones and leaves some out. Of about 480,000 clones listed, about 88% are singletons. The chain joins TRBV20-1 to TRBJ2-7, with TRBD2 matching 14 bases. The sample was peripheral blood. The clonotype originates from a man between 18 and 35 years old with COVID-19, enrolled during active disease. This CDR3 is CSASLGGLAGASSYEQYF. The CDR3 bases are TGCAGTGCTAGTCTAGGGGGACTAGCGGGGGCCAGCTCCTACGAGCAGTACTTC.